The rows below give T cell receptor beta chains drawn from one sample of a study of T cells in Graves' hyperthyroidism and ophthalmopathy. TCRdb fed the multiplex PCR reads into MiXCR, producing one record per CDR3 protein. This table has under 550,000 distinct CDR3 sequences, 15% to 20% appearing once. The specimen was blood. Receptor source: a man aged 40-49 years with Graves' ophthalmopathy. The CDR3 runs from the conserved cysteine through the conserved F or W. The order of the fields is J gene, clone size, D gene, V gene, CDR3 protein, CDR3 DNA. D genes are given only for firm matches. Clone size is given for some rows only: seen once, a few or many times, or a class if the clone is expanded.

J gene: TRBJ2-7; clone size: many; D gene: NA; V gene: TRBV15; CDR3 protein: CATSLQTAYEQYF; CDR3 DNA: TGTGCCACCAGCTTACAGACCGCTTACGAGCAGTACTTC
J gene: TRBJ1-2; clone size: few; D gene: NA; V gene: TRBV15; CDR3 protein: CATSRESALPYGYTF; CDR3 DNA: TGTGCCACCAGCAGAGAATCGGCCCTACCCTATGGCTACACCTTC
J gene: TRBJ2-7; clone size: many; D gene: NA; V gene: TRBV5-1; CDR3 protein: CASRSEGFYEQYF; CDR3 DNA: TGCGCCAGCAGGTCGGAGGGGTTCTACGAGCAGTACTTC
J gene: TRBJ2-2; clone size: NA; D gene: NA; V gene: TRBV29-1; CDR3 protein: CSLVIARSGELFF; CDR3 DNA: TGCAGCTTAGTGATAGCGAGGTCAGGGGAGCTGTTTTTT
J gene: TRBJ2-1; clone size: NA; D gene: NA; V gene: TRBV9; CDR3 protein: CASSRSALGEQFF; CDR3 DNA: TGTGCCAGCAGTAGGTCGGCTTTGGGAGAGCAGTTCTTC
J gene: TRBJ2-2; clone size: NA; D gene: NA; V gene: TRBV6-2/TRBV6-3; CDR3 protein: CASSYGPPGELFF; CDR3 DNA: TGTGCCAGCAGTTATGGGCCCCCCGGGGAGCTGTTTTTT
J gene: TRBJ2-7; clone size: few; D gene: TRBD1; V gene: TRBV14; CDR3 protein: CASSQTGAVYEQYF; CDR3 DNA: TGTGCCAGCAGCCAAACAGGGGCAGTCTACGAGCAGTACTTC
J gene: TRBJ2-1; clone size: NA; D gene: NA; V gene: TRBV7-8; CDR3 protein: CASSPPRFPYNEQFF; CDR3 DNA: TGTGCCAGCAGCCCGCCGCGGTTCCCCTACAATGAGCAGTTCTTC
J gene: TRBJ1-5; clone size: NA; D gene: NA; V gene: TRBV5-5; CDR3 protein: CASSFQGDQPQHF; CDR3 DNA: TGTGCCAGCAGCTTCCAGGGAGATCAGCCCCAGCATTTT
J gene: TRBJ2-3; clone size: few; D gene: NA; V gene: TRBV28; CDR3 protein: CASTTVTDTQYF; CDR3 DNA: TGTGCCAGCACAACAGTCACAGATACGCAGTATTTT
J gene: TRBJ2-7; clone size: many; D gene: NA; V gene: TRBV2; CDR3 protein: CASRVRVPYEQYF; CDR3 DNA: TGTGCCAGCAGGGTGCGGGTCCCATACGAGCAGTACTTC
J gene: TRBJ2-5; clone size: few; D gene: NA; V gene: TRBV7-8; CDR3 protein: CASSFRVGETQYF; CDR3 DNA: TGTGCCAGCAGCTTCCGGGTCGGAGAGACCCAGTACTTC
J gene: TRBJ2-2; clone size: NA; D gene: TRBD1; V gene: TRBV5-1; CDR3 protein: CASSLGGGVGTGELFF; CDR3 DNA: TGCGCCAGCAGCTTGGGAGGGGGCGTTGGAACCGGGGAGCTGTTTTTT
J gene: TRBJ2-5; clone size: NA; D gene: NA; V gene: TRBV6-1; CDR3 protein: CATKLGETQYF; CDR3 DNA: TGTGCCACGAAACTCGGGGAGACCCAGTACTTC
J gene: TRBJ2-5; clone size: many; D gene: NA; V gene: TRBV29-1; CDR3 protein: CSAEPVGKTQYF; CDR3 DNA: TGCAGCGCCGAACCGGTAGGGAAGACCCAGTACTTC
J gene: TRBJ2-5; clone size: many; D gene: TRBD1; V gene: TRBV7-2; CDR3 protein: CASSLAGRTGGETQYF; CDR3 DNA: TGTGCCAGCAGCTTAGCTGGGAGGACAGGGGGGGAGACCCAGTACTTC
J gene: TRBJ2-6; clone size: NA; D gene: TRBD1; V gene: TRBV11-2; CDR3 protein: CASTTSRGHTGANVLTF; CDR3 DNA: TGTGCCAGCACCACCTCCAGGGGGCATACTGGGGCCAACGTCCTGACTTTC
J gene: TRBJ2-3; clone size: few; D gene: NA; V gene: TRBV6-1; CDR3 protein: CASSEASLGTQYF; CDR3 DNA: TGTGCCAGCAGTGAAGCGTCGCTGGGTACACAGTATTTT
J gene: TRBJ1-2; clone size: NA; D gene: NA; V gene: TRBV7-9; CDR3 protein: CASSLGSTDGYTF; CDR3 DNA: TGTGCCAGCAGCTTAGGTTCAACAGATGGCTACACCTTC
J gene: TRBJ2-5; clone size: many; D gene: NA; V gene: TRBV24-1; CDR3 protein: CATSDLTKWYF; CDR3 DNA: TGTGCCACCAGTGATTTGACTAAGTGGTACTTC
J gene: TRBJ2-6; clone size: many; D gene: NA; V gene: TRBV7-2; CDR3 protein: CASSLAGPLQSGANVLTF; CDR3 DNA: TGTGCCAGCAGCTTAGCAGGGCCTCTTCAATCTGGGGCCAACGTCCTGACTTTC
J gene: TRBJ2-3; clone size: NA; D gene: NA; V gene: TRBV7-6; CDR3 protein: CASSIRLRDTQYF; CDR3 DNA: TGTGCCAGCAGCATACGACTCCGAGATACGCAGTATTTT
J gene: TRBJ1-6; clone size: NA; D gene: NA; V gene: TRBV12-3/TRBV12-4; CDR3 protein: CASSSPGRNSPLHF; CDR3 DNA: TGTGCCAGCAGTTCCCCGGGACGGAATTCACCCCTCCACTTT
J gene: TRBJ1-4; clone size: many; D gene: NA; V gene: TRBV20-1; CDR3 protein: CSARAIEKLFF; CDR3 DNA: TGCAGTGCTAGAGCTATTGAAAAACTGTTTTTT
J gene: TRBJ2-2; clone size: NA; D gene: TRBD2; V gene: TRBV4-3; CDR3 protein: CASSQVAGVHGELFF; CDR3 DNA: TGCGCCAGCAGCCAAGTAGCGGGAGTTCACGGGGAGCTGTTTTTT
J gene: TRBJ2-5; clone size: many; D gene: TRBD1; V gene: TRBV20-1; CDR3 protein: CSARTGVETQYF; CDR3 DNA: TGCAGTGCCAGGACAGGGGTAGAGACCCAGTACTTC
J gene: TRBJ1-2; clone size: few; D gene: NA; V gene: TRBV6-2/TRBV6-3; CDR3 protein: CASSYGAVNYGYTF; CDR3 DNA: TGTGCCAGCAGTTACGGGGCGGTGAACTATGGCTACACCTTC
J gene: TRBJ2-7; clone size: many; D gene: NA; V gene: TRBV11-2; CDR3 protein: CASSLRTTGDEQYF; CDR3 DNA: TGTGCCAGCAGCCTACGGACAACGGGCGACGAGCAGTACTTC
J gene: TRBJ2-1; clone size: few; D gene: TRBD2; V gene: TRBV6-5; CDR3 protein: CASSYTASGTLYEQFF; CDR3 DNA: TGTGCCAGCAGTTACACGGCTAGCGGGACCCTTTATGAGCAGTTCTTC
J gene: TRBJ2-7; clone size: many; D gene: NA; V gene: TRBV6-1; CDR3 protein: CASRPPPVYEQYF; CDR3 DNA: TGTGCCAGCAGACCCCCCCCCGTCTACGAGCAGTACTTC
J gene: TRBJ1-2; clone size: many; D gene: NA; V gene: TRBV3-1; CDR3 protein: CASQGIGSNYGYTF; CDR3 DNA: TGTGCCAGCCAAGGAATAGGATCTAACTATGGCTACACCTTC
J gene: TRBJ2-7; clone size: many; D gene: TRBD2; V gene: TRBV13; CDR3 protein: CASSLTRGKSYEQYF; CDR3 DNA: TGTGCCAGCAGCTTAACGCGGGGGAAATCCTACGAGCAGTACTTC
J gene: TRBJ2-7; clone size: few; D gene: NA; V gene: TRBV29-1; CDR3 protein: CSCSRGGYEQYF; CDR3 DNA: TGCAGCTGCTCAAGGGGAGGCTACGAGCAGTACTTC
J gene: TRBJ2-2; clone size: few; D gene: TRBD1; V gene: TRBV4-1; CDR3 protein: CASSQAGQGTGELFF; CDR3 DNA: TGCGCCAGCAGCCAAGCGGGACAGGGGACCGGGGAGCTGTTTTTT
J gene: TRBJ2-5; clone size: NA; D gene: TRBD2; V gene: TRBV29-1; CDR3 protein: CSVVWLTGQIAGGQETQYF; CDR3 DNA: TGCAGCGTTGTCTGGCTGACAGGGCAAATAGCGGGGGGGCAAGAGACCCAGTACTTC
J gene: TRBJ2-4; clone size: many; D gene: TRBD1; V gene: TRBV12-3/TRBV12-4; CDR3 protein: CASSRQGVFTDIQYF; CDR3 DNA: TGTGCCAGCAGCAGACAGGGGGTATTTACGGACATTCAGTACTTC
J gene: TRBJ2-1; clone size: NA; D gene: TRBD1; V gene: TRBV6-9; CDR3 protein: CASSFAGTGGRAATYNEQFF; CDR3 DNA: TGTGCCAGCAGTTTTGCCGGGACAGGGGGCCGGGCGGCCACCTACAATGAGCAGTTCTTC
J gene: TRBJ2-5; clone size: few; D gene: TRBD2; V gene: TRBV20-1; CDR3 protein: CSARDPGLAQETQYF; CDR3 DNA: TGCAGTGCTAGAGACCCGGGACTAGCCCAAGAGACCCAGTACTTC